These 5 T cell receptor beta chains originate from one sample sequenced in a study of early T cells in non-severe SARS-CoV-2 infection. TCRdb passed the 5' RACE reads through MiXCR, listing each CDR3 protein once. The sample yields 26,000 or so distinct CDR3 sequences, roughly 4.1% seen once. The sample consisted of whole blood. These receptor sequences come from an adult who was a healthcare worker with PCR-confirmed SARS-CoV-2 infection or an uninfected control (not recorded which).

This rearrangement joins TRBV7-9 to TRBJ2-7; TRBD2 is a possible D gene (6 bases). Germline loops: CDR1 SEHNR, CDR2 FQNEAQ (reference sequence). Trimming shortened V by 4 bases and J by 0 bases, and 13 bases separated the two germline ends. This CDR3 spans 15 amino acids. CDR3 loop: CASSYHLATSYEQYF. The CDR3 coding sequence is TGTGCCAGCAGCTACCACCTAGCGACCTCCTACGAGCAGTACTTC.

This clonotype was recorded at least ten times. The chain joins TRBV20-1 to TRBJ2-5; perhaps TRBD2 as D (5 bases). The CDR3 extends over 11 amino acids. Germline CDR1 DFQATT, CDR2 SNEGSKA (reference sequence). V lost 1 base to trimming and J lost 5 bases, with 5 bases between them. CDR3 coding DNA: TGCAGTGCTAGAGGCGGGGAGACCCAGTACTTC. Residues: CSARGGETQYF.

This clonotype was counted ten times or more. The chain links TRBV2 to TRBJ2-5; a weak D match, TRBD1 (6 bases). V was pared by 5 bases and J by 4 bases, with 11 bases between. The CDR3 runs to 13 residues. Germline-derived CDR1 and CDR2 are SNHLY and FYNNEI. The CDR3 bases are TGTGCCAGCAGTACATACAGGGTAGAGACCCAGTACTTC. Translated: CASSTYRVETQYF.

This clonotype was counted ten times or more. V and J are TRBV20-1 and TRBJ2-2; 11 nucleotides align to TRBD2. The J segment lost 0 bases and the V segment lost 2 bases, leaving 14 bases of the junction unmatched. The CDR3 covers 20 residues. The germline V gene encodes CDR1 DFQATT and CDR2 SNEGSKA (reference sequence). The CDR3 is CSARPISGRAGTPNTGELFF. As DNA, the CDR3 is TGCAGTGCTAGACCAATTAGCGGGAGGGCCGGTACACCGAACACCGGGGAGCTGTTTTTT.

This clonotype came up once. A clone one base away is much larger, so this may be a read error. The V and J genes are TRBV10-3 and TRBJ1-3; maybe TRBD1 (5 bases). V was cut by 7 bases and J by 0 bases, with 10 bases left in between. The CDR3 length is 14 residues. Looked up from germline, CDR1 is ENHRY and CDR2 is SYGVKD. CDR3 sequence reads: CAIMAGISGNTIYF. The CDR3 bases are TGTGCCATCATGGCAGGGATCTCTGGAAACACCATATATTTT.